This T cell receptor beta chain was profiled in a study of OX40 agonist ivuxolimab in advanced cancers. The sample holds one count of this clone. V shed 5 bases and J shed 7 bases, with 6 bases lying between them. The CDR3 has 11 amino acids. Germline loops: CDR1 MDHEN, CDR2 SYDVKM. Only in-frame clones appear in the TCRdb table, and some are missing; sequencing was by immunoSEQ multiplex PCR. The data hold some 74,000 clones, with around 85% observed a single time. The rearrangement links TRBV28 to TRBJ1-5; no reliable D call. The receptor's source is an adult with an advanced solid tumor such as melanoma, head and neck, liver or kidney cancer. Source: CD4+ or CD8+ T cells sorted from blood, taken in a trial of the OX40 agonist ivuxolimab. The CDR3 sequence: CASSTGQPQHF. The CDR3 bases are TGTGCCAGCAGTACGGGACAGCCCCAGCATTTT.